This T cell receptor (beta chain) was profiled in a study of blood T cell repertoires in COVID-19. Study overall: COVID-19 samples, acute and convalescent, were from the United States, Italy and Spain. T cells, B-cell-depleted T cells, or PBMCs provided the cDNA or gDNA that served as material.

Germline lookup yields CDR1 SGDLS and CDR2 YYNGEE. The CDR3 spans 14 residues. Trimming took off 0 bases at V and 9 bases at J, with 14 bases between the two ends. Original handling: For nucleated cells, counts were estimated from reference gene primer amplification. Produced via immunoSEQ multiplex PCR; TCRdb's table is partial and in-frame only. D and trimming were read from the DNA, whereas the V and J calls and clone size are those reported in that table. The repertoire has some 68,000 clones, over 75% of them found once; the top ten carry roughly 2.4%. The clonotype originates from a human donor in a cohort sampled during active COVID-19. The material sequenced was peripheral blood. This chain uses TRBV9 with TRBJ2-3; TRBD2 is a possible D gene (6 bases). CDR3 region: CASSVEVASATQYF. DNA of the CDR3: TGTGCCAGCAGCGTAGAGGTCGCTAGCGCGACGCAGTATTTT. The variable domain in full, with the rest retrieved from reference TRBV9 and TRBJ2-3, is DSGVTQTPKHLITATGQRVTLRCSPRSGDLSVYWYQQSLDQGLQFLIQYYNGEERAKGNILERFSAQQFPDLHSELNLSSLELGDSALYFCASSVEVASATQYFGPGTRLTVL.